The T cell receptor beta chain described here comes from a study of blood T cell repertoires in COVID-19. V was trimmed by 3 bases and J by 4 bases, leaving 9 bases between them. Germline V gene data show CDR1 as MNHEY and CDR2 as SMNVEV (reference sequence). This CDR3 has 13 amino acids. TCRdb's table, derived via immunoSEQ multiplex PCR, lists solely in-frame clones and lacks some. The table records fewer than 450,000 clones, approximately 88% of them present only once. A note on this clone: Other DNA variants within this sample encode the same CDR3.

The V and J genes are TRBV27 and TRBJ1-1; D remains ambiguous. The origin of this receptor is a woman aged 40 to 50 with acute COVID-19. The sequencing sample was made of PBMCs or T cells enriched from blood (not recorded which). This chain's CDR3 is CASSFREGTEAFF. In DNA form, the CDR3 reads TGTGCCAGCAGTTTCCGGGAGGGCACTGAAGCTTTCTTT.